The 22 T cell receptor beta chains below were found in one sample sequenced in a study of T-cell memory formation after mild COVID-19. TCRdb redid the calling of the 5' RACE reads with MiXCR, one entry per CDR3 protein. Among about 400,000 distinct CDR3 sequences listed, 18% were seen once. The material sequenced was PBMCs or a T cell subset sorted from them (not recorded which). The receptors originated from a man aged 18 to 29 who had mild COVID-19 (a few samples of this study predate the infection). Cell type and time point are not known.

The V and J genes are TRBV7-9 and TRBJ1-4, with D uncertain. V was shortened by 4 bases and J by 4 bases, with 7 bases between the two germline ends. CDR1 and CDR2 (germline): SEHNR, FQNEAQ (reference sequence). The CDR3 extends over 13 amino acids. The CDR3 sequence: CASSSGLNEKLFF. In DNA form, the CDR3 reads TGTGCCAGCAGCTCCGGTCTTAATGAAAAACTGTTTTTT.

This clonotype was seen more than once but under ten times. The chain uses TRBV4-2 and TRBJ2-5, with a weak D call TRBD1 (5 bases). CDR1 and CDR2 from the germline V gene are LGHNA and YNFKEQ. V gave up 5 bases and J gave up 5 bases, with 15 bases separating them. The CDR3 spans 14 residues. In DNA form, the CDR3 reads TGTGCCAGCAGCTCGACAGCCAGTCGGGAGACCCAGTACTTC. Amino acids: CASSSTASRETQYF.

DNA for the CDR3: TGCGCCAGCTCCGGGCCGAGCTCCTACGAGCAGTACTTC. The encoded protein is CASSGPSSYEQYF. The chain has TRBV5-1 and TRBJ2-7, with D uncertain. Trimming left V 7 bases short and J 0 bases short, with 11 bases between. Germline V lookup: CDR1 SGHRS, CDR2 YFSETQ. This CDR3 comprises 13 residues.

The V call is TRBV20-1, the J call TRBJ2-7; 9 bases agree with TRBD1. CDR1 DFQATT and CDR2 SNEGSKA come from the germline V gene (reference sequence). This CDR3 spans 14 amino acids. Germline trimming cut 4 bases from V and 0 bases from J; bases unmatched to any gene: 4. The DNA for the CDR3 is TGCAGTGCTATACAGGGGGCCCTCTCCTACGAGCAGTACGTC. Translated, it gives CSAIQGALSYEQYV.

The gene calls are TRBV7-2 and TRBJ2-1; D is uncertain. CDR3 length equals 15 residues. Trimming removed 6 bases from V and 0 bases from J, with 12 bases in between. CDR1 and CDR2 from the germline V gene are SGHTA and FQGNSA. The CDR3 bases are TGTGCCAGCAGGGGTCCAAGGAGCTCCTACAATGAGCAGTTCTTC. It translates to CASRGPRSSYNEQFF.

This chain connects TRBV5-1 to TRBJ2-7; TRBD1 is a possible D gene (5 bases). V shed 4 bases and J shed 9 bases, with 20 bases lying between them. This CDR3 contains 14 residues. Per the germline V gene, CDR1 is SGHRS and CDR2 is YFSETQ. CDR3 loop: CASSPTGRAPRQYF. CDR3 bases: TGCGCCAGCAGCCCCACCGGCAGGGCTCCTAGGCAGTACTTC.

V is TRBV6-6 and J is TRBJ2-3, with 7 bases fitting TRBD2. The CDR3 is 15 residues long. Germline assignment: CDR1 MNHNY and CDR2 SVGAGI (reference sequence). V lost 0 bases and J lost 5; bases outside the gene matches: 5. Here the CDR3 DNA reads TGTGCCAGCAGTTACTCCAACTGGGGGGGAGATACGCAGTATTTT. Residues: CASSYSNWGGDTQYF.

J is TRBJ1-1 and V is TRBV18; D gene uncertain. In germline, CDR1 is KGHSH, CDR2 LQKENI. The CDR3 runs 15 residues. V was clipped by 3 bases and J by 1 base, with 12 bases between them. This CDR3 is CASSPQGLANTEAFF. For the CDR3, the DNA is TGTGCCAGCTCACCTCAAGGACTAGCGAACACTGAAGCTTTCTTT.

The CDR3 sequence: CASTSRVQPQHF. CDR3 bases: TGTGCCAGCACGAGCAGAGTTCAGCCCCAGCATTTT. V gene TRBV6-1 combines with J gene TRBJ1-5, with D uncertain. The germline gives CDR1 MNHNS, CDR2 SASEGT. Trimming took 7 bases from V and 6 from J, leaving 10 bases between them. The CDR3 sequence is 12 residues long.

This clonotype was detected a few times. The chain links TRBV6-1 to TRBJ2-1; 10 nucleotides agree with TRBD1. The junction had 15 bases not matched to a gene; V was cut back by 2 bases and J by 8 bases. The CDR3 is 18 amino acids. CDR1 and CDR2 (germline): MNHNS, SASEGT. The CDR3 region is CASSEFLRGTGVSDEQFF. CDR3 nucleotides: TGTGCCAGCAGTGAATTCCTTAGAGGGACAGGGGTGTCCGATGAGCAGTTCTTC.

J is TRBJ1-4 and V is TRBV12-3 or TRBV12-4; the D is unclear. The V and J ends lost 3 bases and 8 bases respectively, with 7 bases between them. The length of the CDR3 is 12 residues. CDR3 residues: CASSLMGEKLFF. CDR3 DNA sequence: TGTGCCAGCAGTTTGATGGGGGAAAAACTGTTTTTT.

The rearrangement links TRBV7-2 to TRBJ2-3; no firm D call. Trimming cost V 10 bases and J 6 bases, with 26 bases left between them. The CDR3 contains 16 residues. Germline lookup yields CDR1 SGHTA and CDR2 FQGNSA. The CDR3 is CATNEPAPGLDDTQYF. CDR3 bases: TGTGCCACAAACGAGCCCGCTCCCGGCCTTGATGATACGCAGTATTTT.

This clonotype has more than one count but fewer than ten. The CDR3 DNA is TGTGCCATCAGTGAGTTTAGCAGCCAGGGGCAGGGTAGCCCTGAAGCTTTCTTT. This codes for CAISEFSSQGQGSPEAFF. The J gene is TRBJ1-1, the V gene TRBV10-3; D possibly corresponds to TRBD1 (6 bases). Germline V CDR1 and CDR2: ENHRY, SYGVKD. CDR3 length: 18 amino acids. V was pared by 1 base and J by 6 bases, with 24 bases between.

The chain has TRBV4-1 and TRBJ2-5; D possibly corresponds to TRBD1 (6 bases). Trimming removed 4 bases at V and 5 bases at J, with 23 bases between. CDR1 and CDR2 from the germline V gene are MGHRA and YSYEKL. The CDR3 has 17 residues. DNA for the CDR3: TGCGCCAGCAGCCTCTTTGAGGAGGAACAGGGTCAGGAGACCCAGTACTTC. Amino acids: CASSLFEEEQGQETQYF.

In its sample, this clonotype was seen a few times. The CDR3 bases are TGTGCCAGCGCCCAGTTTCTTGACACTGAAGCTTTCTTT. Amino acid sequence: CASAQFLDTEAFF. V is TRBV25-1 and J is TRBJ1-1; D remains ambiguous. Germline CDR1 reads MGHDK; CDR2 reads SYGVNS. With 8 bases removed from V and 3 bases from J, the gap between germline ends came to 13 bases. The CDR3 is made up of 13 amino acids.

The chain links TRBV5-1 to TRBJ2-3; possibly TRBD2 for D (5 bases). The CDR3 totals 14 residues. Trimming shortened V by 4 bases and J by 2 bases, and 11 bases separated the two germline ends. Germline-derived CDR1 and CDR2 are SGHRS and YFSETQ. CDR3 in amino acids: CASSPGNPTDTQYF. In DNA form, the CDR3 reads TGCGCCAGCAGCCCCGGGAACCCCACAGATACGCAGTATTTT.

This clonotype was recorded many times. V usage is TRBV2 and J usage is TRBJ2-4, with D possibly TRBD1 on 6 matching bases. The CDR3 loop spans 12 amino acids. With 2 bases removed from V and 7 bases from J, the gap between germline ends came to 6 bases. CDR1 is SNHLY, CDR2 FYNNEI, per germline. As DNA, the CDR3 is TGTGCCAGCAGTGAACAGGGGAACATTCAGTACTTC. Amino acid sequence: CASSEQGNIQYF.

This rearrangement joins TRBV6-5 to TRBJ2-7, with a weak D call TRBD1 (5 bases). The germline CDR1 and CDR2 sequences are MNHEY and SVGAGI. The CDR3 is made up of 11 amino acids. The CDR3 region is CATQGPYEQYF. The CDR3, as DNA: TGTGCAACCCAGGGTCCCTACGAGCAGTACTTC.

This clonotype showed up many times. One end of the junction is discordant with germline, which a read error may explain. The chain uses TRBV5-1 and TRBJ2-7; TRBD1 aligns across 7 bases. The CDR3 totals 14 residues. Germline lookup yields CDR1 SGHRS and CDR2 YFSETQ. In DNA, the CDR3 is TGTGCCAGCAGCTTAGGGGACAGCTCCTACGAGCAGTACTTC. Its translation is CASSLGDSSYEQYF.

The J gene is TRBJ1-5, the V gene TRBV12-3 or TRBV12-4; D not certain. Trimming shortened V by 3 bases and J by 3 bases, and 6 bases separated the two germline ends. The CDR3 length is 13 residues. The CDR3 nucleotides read TGTGCCAGCAGTTTTTCGATCAATCAGCCCCAGCATTTT. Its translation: CASSFSINQPQHF.

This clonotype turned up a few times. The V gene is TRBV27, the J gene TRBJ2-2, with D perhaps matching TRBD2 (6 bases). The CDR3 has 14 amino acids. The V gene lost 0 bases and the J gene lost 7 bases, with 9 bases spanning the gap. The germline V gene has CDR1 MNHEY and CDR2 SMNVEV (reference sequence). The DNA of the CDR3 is TGTGCCAGCAGTTTATCGTGGGGAGGCGGGGAGCTGTTTTTT. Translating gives CASSLSWGGGELFF.

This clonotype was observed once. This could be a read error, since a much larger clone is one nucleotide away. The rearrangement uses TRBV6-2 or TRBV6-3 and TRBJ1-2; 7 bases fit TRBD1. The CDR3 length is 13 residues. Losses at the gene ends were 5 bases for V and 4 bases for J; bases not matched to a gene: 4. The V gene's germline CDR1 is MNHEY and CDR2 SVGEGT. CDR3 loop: CASSPGQIYGYTF. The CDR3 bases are TGTGCCAGCAGTCCGGGACAGATCTATGGCTACACCTTC.